A selection of T cell receptor beta chains follows, all from one sample in a study of OX40 agonist ivuxolimab in advanced cancers. Using immunoSEQ multiplex PCR, the repertoire was profiled, and TCRdb retains in-frame clones only, with some absent. The sample holds fewer than 55,000 clones; approximately 87% are singletons and the top ten take less than 2%. The input for sequencing was CD4+ or CD8+ T cells sorted from blood, taken in a trial of the OX40 agonist ivuxolimab. All receptors derive from an adult with an advanced solid tumor such as melanoma, head and neck, liver or kidney cancer. Each CDR3 is given with its conserved first and last residue.

>TRBV28|TRBJ2-2
CASSFPGVNTGELFF
>TRBV5-1|TRBJ2-2
CASSFLATKNTGELFF
>TRBV5-1|TRBJ1-3
CASSLFGEGASGNTIYF
>TRBV21-1|TRBJ2-6
CASSKDRAGANVLTF
>TRBV6-1|TRBJ2-2
CASRALGGDTGELFF
>TRBV30|TRBJ2-1
CAWSGASYNEQFF
>TRBV11-2|TRBJ2-1
CASSSSGTTYNEQFF
>TRBV5-1|TRBJ2-2
CASSPRPGMNTGELFF
>TRBV4-3|TRBJ1-2
CASSQQPDTNYGYTF
>TRBV19|TRBJ1-1
CASSRFEAFF
>TRBV9|TRBJ2-1
CASSPHTGNNEQFF
>TRBV4-1|TRBJ2-3
CASSLAGTGVSSSTDTQYF
>TRBV5-6|TRBJ1-2
CASSFRDRGSYGYTF